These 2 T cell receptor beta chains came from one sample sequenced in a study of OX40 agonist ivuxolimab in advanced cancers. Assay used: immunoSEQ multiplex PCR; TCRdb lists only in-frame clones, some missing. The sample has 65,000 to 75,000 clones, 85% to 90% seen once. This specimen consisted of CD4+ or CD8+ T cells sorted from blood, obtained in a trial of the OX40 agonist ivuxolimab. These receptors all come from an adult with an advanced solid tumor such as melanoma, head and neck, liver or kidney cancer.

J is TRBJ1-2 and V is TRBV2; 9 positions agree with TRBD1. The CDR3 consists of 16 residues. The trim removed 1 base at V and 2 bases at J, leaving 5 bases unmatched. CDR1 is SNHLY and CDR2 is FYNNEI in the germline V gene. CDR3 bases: TGTGCCAGCAGTGAAGTAGTGGGACAGGGAAACTATGGCTACACCTTC. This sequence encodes CASSEVVGQGNYGYTF.

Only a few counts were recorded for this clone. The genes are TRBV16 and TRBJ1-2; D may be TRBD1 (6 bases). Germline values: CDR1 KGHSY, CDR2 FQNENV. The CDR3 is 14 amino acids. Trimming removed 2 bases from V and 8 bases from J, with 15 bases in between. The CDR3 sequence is CASSQQLTGYGYTF. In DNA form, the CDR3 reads TGTGCCAGCAGCCAACAATTGACAGGTTACGGCTACACCTTC.